This T cell receptor beta chain stems from a study of cytomegalovirus exposure and HLA in healthy donors. Whole-study findings and limits: Relative to equally common others, HLA-associated TCR beta chains showed greater clonal expansion in a later analysis. The CMV antigen specificity of a few CMV-associated chains was confirmed through in vitro analysis. A link between a missense DCLRE1C variant and TCR beta V- and J-gene trimming emerged from a later analysis. Analyzed later, association rates of TCRs varied across HLA loci, with DRB1 most and HLA-C fewest.

It was with 60 Vbeta and 13 Jbeta primers that the PCR ran. Measured with immunoSEQ multiplex PCR; TCRdb has only the in-frame clones, and not every one. The data contain roughly 150,000 clones, roughly 80% of them singletons. The table lists this clone with a few counts. Its antigen is not identified. The germline CDR1 and CDR2 sequences are SGHVS and FNYEAQ. The CDR3 runs 17 residues. Trimming took 5 bases from V and 6 from J; bases not matched to a gene: 13. The chain couples TRBV7-6 to TRBJ2-3; 11 positions match TRBD2. Material for sequencing was PBMCs. This TCR derives from a female donor in good health and CMV-seronegative. Here the CDR3 DNA reads TGTGCCAGCAGCCCTCGGGTTGTAGCGGGGGGGCCCGATACGCAGTATTTT. Protein sequence: CASSPRVVAGGPDTQYF.